The source of this TCR beta chain is a study of blood T cell repertoires in COVID-19. Across the study: Both acute and convalescent COVID-19 samples were obtained from the United States, Italy and Spain.

Trimming removed 5 bases from V and 5 bases from J; junction bases left unmatched: 7. The germline V gene has CDR1 LGHDT and CDR2 YNNKEL (reference sequence). This CDR3 spans 14 amino acids. Authors' methods: Estimates of nucleated cell counts were drawn from the amplification of reference gene primers. Sequencing used immunoSEQ multiplex PCR; TCRdb keeps in-frame clones, though not all of them. V and J calls and clone size come straight from that table; D and trimming were deduced from the DNA. The data show approximately 210,000 clones, with about four fifths seen just once and roughly 2.5% held by the top ten.

This sequence joins TRBV3-1 (or the pseudogene TRBV3-2) and TRBJ1-2; 8 positions match TRBD1. The TCR comes from a middle-aged woman with active or convalescent COVID-19. Sequenced sample: peripheral blood. CDR3 DNA: TGTGCCAGCAGCGACGCAGGGGGCAGGTATGGCTACACCTTC. Its translation is CASSDAGGRYGYTF.